This T cell receptor (beta chain) stems from a study of blood T cell repertoires in COVID-19 (dated by TCRdb to 2020 to 2021). For the study in its entirety: Collaborator samples came from the United States, Italy and Spain and covered acute and convalescent phases of COVID-19. The prospective study material was composed of cDNA or gDNA derived from T cells, B-cell-depleted T cells, or PBMCs. Deeply sampled blood TCRbeta repertoires from subjects exposed to, actively infected with, or recovered from COVID-19 were included in the dataset. The repertoires were made available in a free public database intended to serve as a resource for research on the immune response to SARS-CoV-2. The samples were drawn from two sources: the first 160 participants of the ongoing ImmuneRACE study, and over 950 subjects contributed by 6 global collaborators. A de-identified subject ID, COVID-19 status, age in years and sex were almost always included in the sample metadata. Where HLA class I and class II types were available, the types were taken from metadata supplied by the sample provider, not from assay-based typing. What the research found in general, with its limitations: How much clinical and demographic metadata was included differed by source and by participant, and the metadata was provided uncurated.

Notes on this clone: Its specific antigen is unknown. No qualities accompany the bases; no much larger clone lies one base away.

The immunoSEQ Assay, a bias-controlled multiplex PCR, was used to amplify TCRbeta CDR3 regions from genomic DNA. Turning to the authors' computational methods: Within the assay, amplification of reference gene primers was used to estimate how many nucleated cells each sample contained. Sequence reads were collapsed and filtered to measure the absolute abundance of every unique TCRbeta CDR3 rearrangement. For each sample, productive Simpson clonality was calculated as the square root of Simpson's diversity index over productive rearrangements. The clones in this table, taken by TCRdb from immuneACCESS, are in-frame only. Not every clone is retained; where verified, under half of the shortfall comes from an unresolved V gene, and the cause of the rest is unknown. That table is the source of V, J and clone size, and D and trimming were worked out from the DNA. This sample comprises 120,000 to 150,000 clones, just under 85% of them detected only once. Of the sample, roughly 2.9% is held by the ten largest clones.

Collaborating institutions collected whole blood in K2EDTA tubes following their own protocols. For TCRbeta analysis, collaborator samples were shipped as frozen whole blood, as isolated PBMCs, or as DNA extracted from either sample type. V is clipped by 4 bases and J by 1 base, and the sequence between their germline boundaries is 21 bases long. From a lookup of the germline V gene (reference sequence), CDR1 and CDR2 are MNHEY and SMNVEV. The CDR3 contains 18 residues, cysteine and phenylalanine counted. Only CDR3 DNA remains: 54 bases, in frame from the first base. The chain uses TRBV27 and TRBJ2-3; the D gene is possibly TRBD2, with 6 bases matching. The source of this sequence is a woman aged 40 to 55 with active or convalescent COVID-19. What was sequenced was peripheral blood. The DNA sequence is given as TGTGCCAGCAGTTCTACTAGCACAAGTACGTGGCGCACAGATACGCAGTATTTT. It encodes CASSSTSTSTWRTDTQYF.